The 26 T cell receptor beta chains reported below all come from one sample, sequenced in a study of PD-1 blockade in classical Hodgkin lymphoma. The sample's time point: cycle 4 day 1 (C4D1), after 6 weeks of nivolumab. Every patient relapsed after autologous stem cell transplantation, and brentuximab vedotin exposure varied. Researchers report purifying CD4+ T cells from thawed PBMCs by magnetic negative selection. Generated by immunoSEQ multiplex PCR, the TCRdb table keeps only in-frame clones and is missing some. Of some 26,000 clones in the sample, around 86% are singletons; the top ten hold about 3.4%. Material: CD4+ T cells from blood, obtained before the fourth cycle of nivolumab. These receptors came from a human donor with classical Hodgkin lymphoma.

The chain links TRBV6-6 to TRBJ1-1; D ambiguous. Germline loops: CDR1 MNHNY, CDR2 SVGAGI (reference sequence). This CDR3 has 13 residues. V lost 2 bases and J 3 bases, leaving 7 bases between the germline ends. The CDR3 loop reads CASSYRRDTEAFF. CDR3 DNA: TGTGCCAGCAGTTACAGGAGGGACACTGAAGCTTTCTTT.

The chain carries TRBV19 and TRBJ1-1, with D possibly TRBD1 on 5 matching bases. In germline, CDR1 is LNHDA, CDR2 SQIVND (reference sequence). Trimming took off 5 bases at V and 9 bases at J, with 13 bases between the two ends. The length of the CDR3 is 12 residues. CDR3 nucleotides: TGTGCCAGTAGTCTGCAGGGACGACAAGCTTTCTTT. This sequence encodes CASSLQGRQAFF. The full variable domain, rest sourced from reference TRBV19 and TRBJ1-1, is DGGITQSPKYLFRKEGQNVTLSCEQNLNHDAMYWYRQDPGQGLRLIYYSQIVNDFQKGDIAEGYSVSREKKESFPLTVTSAQKNPTAFYLCASSLQGRQAFFGQGTRLTVV.

The gene calls are TRBV28 and TRBJ1-5; possible D gene TRBD1, 6 bases. Looked up from germline, CDR1 is MDHEN and CDR2 is SYDVKM. CDR3 size: 16 residues. V was shortened by 0 bases and J by 6 bases, with 15 bases between the two germline ends. This chain's CDR3 is CASSLWAGGEGQPQHF. The CDR3 DNA is TGTGCCAGCAGTTTATGGGCCGGGGGCGAGGGTCAGCCCCAGCATTTT.

This clone was picked up a small number of times. The CDR3 coding sequence is TGTGCCAGCAGTGAACTAGGGCAGCCAATGAACACTGAAGCTTTCTTT. Protein sequence: CASSELGQPMNTEAFF. The chain joins TRBV2 to TRBJ1-1; no clear D. CDR1 is SNHLY and CDR2 is FYNNEI in the germline V gene. Trimming cost V 2 bases and J 0 bases, with 13 bases left between them. The CDR3 has 16 amino acids.

CDR3 loop: CASSSFLAGNTEAFF. CDR3 DNA: TGCGCCAGCAGCTCTTTCCTAGCAGGGAACACTGAAGCTTTCTTT. The chain is built from TRBV5-1 and TRBJ1-1; D uncertain. This CDR3 is built from 15 residues. CDR1 is SGHRS, CDR2 YFSETQ, per germline. Trimming took off 3 bases at V and 1 base at J, with 13 bases between the two ends.

A single count supports this clone. The chain joins TRBV6-1 to TRBJ2-3; the D gene could be TRBD1 or TRBD2 (5 bases each). Germline values: CDR1 MNHNS, CDR2 SASEGT. The CDR3 is 15 residues long. Trimming stripped 2 bases from V and 1 base from J, with 10 bases between. CDR3 sequence: CASSETVGGTDTQYF. CDR3 coding DNA: TGTGCCAGCAGTGAAACGGTGGGGGGCACAGATACGCAGTATTTT.

This chain links TRBV10-3 with TRBJ2-1; D is unclear. The V gene lost 0 bases and the J gene lost 5 bases, with 2 bases spanning the gap. CDR1 ENHRY and CDR2 SYGVKD come from the germline V gene. The CDR3 is made up of 12 amino acids. The CDR3 loop reads CAISESDNEQFF. CDR3 DNA: TGTGCCATCAGTGAGTCTGACAATGAGCAGTTCTTC.

V gene TRBV5-1 combines with J gene TRBJ2-5; D might be TRBD2 (6 bases). The CDR3 contains 14 residues. V dropped 0 bases and J dropped 5 bases, with 11 bases sitting between them. Germline-derived CDR1 and CDR2 are SGHRS and YFSETQ. The CDR3, as DNA: TGCGCCAGCAGCTTGGCGTCAGGGAGGGAGACCCAGTACTTC. This codes for CASSLASGRETQYF.

The chain recombines TRBV4-3 with TRBJ1-6, with D tentatively TRBD1 (5 bases). Germline CDR1 reads LGHNA; CDR2 reads YSLEER. V gave up 0 bases and J gave up 10 bases, with 16 bases separating them. The CDR3 is made up of 16 amino acids. CDR3 nucleotides: TGCGCCAGCAGCCAAGAAGCGGGCAGGGTAGTCTCACCCCTCCACTTT. Protein product: CASSQEAGRVVSPLHF.

This clone came up once. J is TRBJ2-1 and V is TRBV6-1; 10 nucleotides agree with TRBD2. CDR3 size: 15 residues. The J segment lost 6 bases and the V segment lost 2 bases, leaving 4 bases of the junction unmatched. Germline V gene data show CDR1 as MNHNS and CDR2 as SASEGT. The CDR3 spells CASSELTSGVNEQFF. The CDR3 nucleotides read TGTGCCAGCAGTGAATTAACTAGCGGGGTCAATGAGCAGTTCTTC.

The V call is TRBV5-1, the J call TRBJ1-4, with D unclear. The ends were cut back, 0 bases at V and 6 bases at J, with 9 bases in the middle. CDR1 is SGHRS, CDR2 YFSETQ, per germline. The CDR3 extends over 14 amino acids. CDR3 DNA: TGCGCCAGCAGCTTGGTGGGTATGGATGAAAAACTGTTTTTT. Its translation is CASSLVGMDEKLFF. The complete variable domain, with remaining parts taken from reference TRBV5-1 and TRBJ1-4, reads KAGVTQTPRYLIKTRGQQVTLSCSPISGHRSVSWYQQTPGQGLQFLFEYFSETQRNKGNFPGRFSGRQFSNSRSEMNVSTLELGDSALYLCASSLVGMDEKLFFGSGTQLSVL.

The V and J genes are TRBV6-5 and TRBJ1-1, with 8 bases aligning to TRBD1. This CDR3 region has 16 residues. V dropped 1 base and J dropped 4; count of bases not matched to a gene: 8. Germline CDR1 reads MNHEY; CDR2 reads SVGAGI. CDR3 DNA: TGTGCCAGCAGTTACTTTTCAGGGGGCGAGGGCACTGAAGCTTTCTTT. This gives the protein CASSYFSGGEGTEAFF.

In this sample, this clone turned up a few times. The chain combines TRBV18 with TRBJ1-2; D is undetermined. Trimming took 4 bases from V and 2 from J, leaving 8 bases between them. The CDR3 length is 13 residues. Germline V gene lookup returns CDR1 KGHSH and CDR2 LQKENI. CDR3 amino acids: CASSRGTNYGYTF. The CDR3, as DNA: TGTGCCAGCTCACGGGGAACGAACTATGGCTACACCTTC.

Only one count was recorded for this clone. This chain connects TRBV5-1 to TRBJ2-5, with unresolved D. The V and J ends lost 4 bases and 2 bases respectively, with 12 bases between them. The CDR3 length is 14 residues. Germline V lookup: CDR1 SGHRS, CDR2 YFSETQ. DNA for the CDR3: TGCGCCAGCAGCCTCATGCCCACGCAAGAGACCCAGTACTTC. Residues: CASSLMPTQETQYF.

The rearrangement links TRBV4-3 to TRBJ1-1, with D perhaps matching TRBD1 (6 bases). Germline values: CDR1 LGHNA, CDR2 YSLEER. This CDR3 comprises 15 residues. Trimming removed 2 bases at V and 1 base at J, with 11 bases between. CDR3 sequence (DNA): TGCGCCAGCAGCCAATTCCCACAGGGGAACACTGAAGCTTTCTTT. Amino acids: CASSQFPQGNTEAFF.

This clone was recorded once. This chain links TRBV5-1 with TRBJ2-3; D uncertain. V was cut by 3 bases and J by 2 bases, with 13 bases left in between. Germline V gene lookup returns CDR1 SGHRS and CDR2 YFSETQ. The CDR3 contains 15 residues. In DNA form, the CDR3 reads TGCGCCAGCAGCTCGTCGACACCTACCACAGATACGCAGTATTTT. Encoded protein: CASSSSTPTTDTQYF.

In its sample, this clone was seen a few times. This chain uses TRBV9 with TRBJ2-1; weak D call: TRBD2 (5 bases). The germline V gene has CDR1 SGDLS and CDR2 YYNGEE. The CDR3 contains 16 residues. Trimming took 3 bases from V and 5 from J, leaving 18 bases between them. The CDR3 sequence is CASSEITHGVHNEQFF. Here the CDR3 DNA reads TGTGCCAGCAGCGAGATAACCCACGGGGTTCACAATGAGCAGTTCTTC.

This sequence joins TRBV6-6 and TRBJ2-7; TRBD2 might be the D (5 bases). This CDR3 has 14 residues. Germline assignment: CDR1 MNHNY and CDR2 SVGAGI (reference sequence). V was clipped by 6 bases and J by 3 bases, with 15 bases between them. The CDR3 loop is CASRTGLMDYEQYF. In DNA form, the CDR3 reads TGTGCCAGCAGGACCGGACTCATGGACTACGAGCAGTACTTC.

The V call is TRBV11-2, the J call TRBJ2-1; D is ambiguous. The V and J ends lost 1 base and 4 bases respectively, with 17 bases between them. CDR1 is SGHAT and CDR2 is FQNNGV in the germline V gene. There are 17 residues in the CDR3. The CDR3 sequence: CASSLVSGTVEYNEQFF. DNA for the CDR3: TGTGCCAGCAGCTTAGTTAGTGGAACAGTGGAGTACAATGAGCAGTTCTTC.

This sequence joins TRBV7-2 and TRBJ2-7; the D gene is possibly TRBD2 (6 bases). There are 15 residues in the CDR3. Germline CDR1 SGHTA, CDR2 FQGNSA. Between the trimmed V and J ends, which lost 1 base and 1 base, there was a span of 11 bases. CDR3 sequence reads: CASSLGAGPSYEQYF. The CDR3 bases are TGTGCCAGCAGCTTAGGAGCGGGTCCTTCCTACGAGCAGTACTTC.

This clone turned up a few times. The J gene is TRBJ2-3, the V gene TRBV28, with no clear D. The CDR3 is 12 residues long. The germline gives CDR1 MDHEN, CDR2 SYDVKM. Trimming removed 4 bases at V and 6 bases at J, with 8 bases between. CDR3 loop: CASSSTTDTQYF. The CDR3 DNA sequence: TGTGCCAGCAGTTCTACGACGGATACGCAGTATTTT. Supplemented by reference TRBV28 and TRBJ2-3, the full variable domain reads DVKVTQSSRYLVKRTGEKVFLECVQDMDHENMFWYRQDPGLGLRLIYFSYDVKMKEKGDIPEGYSVSREKKERFSLILESASTNQTSMYLCASSSTTDTQYFGPGTRLTVL.

This rearrangement joins TRBV30 to TRBJ2-3; D tentatively fits TRBD1 or TRBD2 (5 bases each). Trimming stripped 5 bases from V and 3 bases from J, with 12 bases between. CDR1 and CDR2 from the germline V gene are GTSNPN and SVGIG (reference sequence). This CDR3 spans 13 amino acids. Written as DNA, the CDR3 is TGTGCCTGGGGGGACCCGAGGACAGATACGCAGTATTTT. Translation gives CAWGDPRTDTQYF.

The V call is TRBV19, the J call TRBJ2-2; weak D call: TRBD2 (6 bases). The CDR3 runs to 15 residues. Germline CDR1 reads LNHDA; CDR2 reads SQIVND (reference sequence). V shed 6 bases and J shed 0 bases, with 11 bases lying between them. CDR3 loop: CASRSGGANTGELFF. The CDR3 region has the DNA TGTGCCAGTAGGTCCGGGGGTGCGAACACCGGGGAGCTGTTTTTT.

In its sample, this clone was seen once. This chain uses TRBV6-1 with TRBJ1-4, with D tentatively TRBD1 (5 bases). The CDR3 spans 16 residues. The V end was cut by 0 bases, the J end by 0 bases, with 8 bases between. Germline V gene sequence: CDR1 MNHNS, CDR2 SASEGT. CDR3 nucleotides: TGTGCCAGCAGTGAAGCCAGACAGTCAACTAATGAAAAACTGTTTTTT. Protein product: CASSEARQSTNEKLFF.

In its sample, this clone is medium-sized. The CDR3 spells CASSTGDRSDEQYF. In DNA form, the CDR3 reads TGTGCCAGCAGTACCGGGGACAGATCCGATGAGCAGTACTTC. The chain combines TRBV6-5 with TRBJ2-7, with 7 positions matching TRBD1. The V and J ends lost 5 bases and 7 bases, in that order; junction bases with no gene match: 11. The CDR3 has 14 amino acids. Per germline, CDR1 MNHEY and CDR2 SVGAGI.

A single count supports this clone. The chain links TRBV15 to TRBJ1-1; the D gene is possibly TRBD1 (6 bases). Germline CDR1 is LNHNV and CDR2 is YYDKDF (reference sequence). The V gene lost 5 bases and the J gene lost 5 bases, with 15 bases spanning the gap. This CDR3 region has 14 residues. Written as DNA, the CDR3 is TGTGCCACCAGCGGACAGCGGGGGTGGACTGAAGCTTTCTTT. Translation gives CATSGQRGWTEAFF.